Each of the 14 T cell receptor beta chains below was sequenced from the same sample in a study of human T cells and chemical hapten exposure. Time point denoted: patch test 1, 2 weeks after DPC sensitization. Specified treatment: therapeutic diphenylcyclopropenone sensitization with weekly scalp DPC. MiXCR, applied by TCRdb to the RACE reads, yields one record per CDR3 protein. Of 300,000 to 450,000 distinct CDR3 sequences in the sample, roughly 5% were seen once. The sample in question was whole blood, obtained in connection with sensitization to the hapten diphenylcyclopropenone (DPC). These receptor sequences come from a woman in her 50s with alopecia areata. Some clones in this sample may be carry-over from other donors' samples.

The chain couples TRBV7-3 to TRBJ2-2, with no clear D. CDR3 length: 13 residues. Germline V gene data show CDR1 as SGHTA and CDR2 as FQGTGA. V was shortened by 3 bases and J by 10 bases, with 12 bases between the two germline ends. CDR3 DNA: TGTGCCAGCAGCTTCTCCCCTACTCAGGAGCTGTTTTTT. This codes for CASSFSPTQELFF.

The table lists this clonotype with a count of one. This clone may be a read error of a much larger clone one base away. CDR3 amino acids: CASSADLTGGLYEQFF. Written as DNA, the CDR3 is TGTGCCAGCAGCGCAGATCTGACAGGGGGCCTTTATGAGCAGTTCTTC. The chain carries TRBV9 and TRBJ2-1, with 10 bases aligning to TRBD1. The J segment lost 8 bases and the V segment lost 3 bases, leaving 11 bases of the junction unmatched. The CDR3 loop spans 16 amino acids. Germline assignment: CDR1 SGDLS and CDR2 YYNGEE.

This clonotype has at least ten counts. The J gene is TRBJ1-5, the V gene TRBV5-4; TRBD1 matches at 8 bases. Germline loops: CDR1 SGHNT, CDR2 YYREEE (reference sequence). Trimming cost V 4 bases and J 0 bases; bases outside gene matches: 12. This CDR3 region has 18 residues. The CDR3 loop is CASSPHRGAGYSNQPQHF. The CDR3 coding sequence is TGTGCCAGCAGCCCGCACAGGGGGGCGGGATATAGCAATCAGCCCCAGCATTTT.

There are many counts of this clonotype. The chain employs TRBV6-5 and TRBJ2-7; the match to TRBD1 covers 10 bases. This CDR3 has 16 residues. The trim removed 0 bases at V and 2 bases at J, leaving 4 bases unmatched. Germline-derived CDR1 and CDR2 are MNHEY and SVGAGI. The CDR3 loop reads CASSYSRTGGTYEQYF. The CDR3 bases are TGTGCCAGCAGTTACTCGAGGACAGGGGGTACCTACGAGCAGTACTTC.

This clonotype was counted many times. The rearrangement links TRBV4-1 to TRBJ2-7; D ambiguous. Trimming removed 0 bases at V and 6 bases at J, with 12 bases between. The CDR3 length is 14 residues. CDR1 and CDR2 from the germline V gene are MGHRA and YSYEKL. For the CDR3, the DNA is TGCGCCAGCAGCCAAGAACATGGGGATATCGAGCAGTACTTC. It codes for CASSQEHGDIEQYF.

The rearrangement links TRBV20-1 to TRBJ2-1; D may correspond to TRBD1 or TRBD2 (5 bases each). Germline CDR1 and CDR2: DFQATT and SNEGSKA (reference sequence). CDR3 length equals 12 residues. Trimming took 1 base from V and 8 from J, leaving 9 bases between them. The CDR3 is CSARGGNHEQFF. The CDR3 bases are TGCAGTGCTAGAGGGGGGAACCATGAGCAGTTCTTC.

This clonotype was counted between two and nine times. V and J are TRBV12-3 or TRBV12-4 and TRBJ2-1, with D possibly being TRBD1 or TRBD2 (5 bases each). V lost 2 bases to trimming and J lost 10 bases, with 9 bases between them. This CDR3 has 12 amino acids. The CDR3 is CASSLLAGEQFF. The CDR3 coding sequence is TGTGCCAGCAGTTTACTAGCAGGGGAGCAGTTCTTC.

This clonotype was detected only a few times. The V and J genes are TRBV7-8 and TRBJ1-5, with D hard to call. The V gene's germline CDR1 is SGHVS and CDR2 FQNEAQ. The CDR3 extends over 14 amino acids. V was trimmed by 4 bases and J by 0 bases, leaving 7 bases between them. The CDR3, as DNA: TGTGCCAGCAGCTCCACCCCTAGCAATCAGCCCCAGCATTTT. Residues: CASSSTPSNQPQHF.

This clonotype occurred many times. The CDR3 region has the DNA TGCAGTGCTAGAGAACCGGGACTAGCGGGCGACGAGCAGTACTTC. It encodes CSAREPGLAGDEQYF. V is TRBV20-1 and J is TRBJ2-7; 12 bases are shared with TRBD2. The CDR3 has 15 residues. Trimming cost V 0 bases and J 5 bases; bases outside gene matches: 5. The germline V gene encodes CDR1 DFQATT and CDR2 SNEGSKA (reference sequence).

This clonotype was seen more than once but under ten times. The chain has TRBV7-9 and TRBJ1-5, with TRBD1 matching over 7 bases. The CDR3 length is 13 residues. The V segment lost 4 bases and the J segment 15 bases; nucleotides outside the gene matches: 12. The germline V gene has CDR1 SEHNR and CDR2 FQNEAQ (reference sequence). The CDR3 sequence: CASSSLDRSETHF. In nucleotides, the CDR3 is TGTGCCAGCAGCTCCCTGGACAGGTCCGAGACGCATTTT.

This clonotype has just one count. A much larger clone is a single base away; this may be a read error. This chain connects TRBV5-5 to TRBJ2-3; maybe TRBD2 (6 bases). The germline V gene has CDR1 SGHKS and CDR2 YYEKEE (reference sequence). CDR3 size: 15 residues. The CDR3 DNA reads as TGTGCCAGCAGCTTGGTTGGCCGGGAGACAGATGCGCAGTATTTT. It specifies CASSLVGRETDAQYF.

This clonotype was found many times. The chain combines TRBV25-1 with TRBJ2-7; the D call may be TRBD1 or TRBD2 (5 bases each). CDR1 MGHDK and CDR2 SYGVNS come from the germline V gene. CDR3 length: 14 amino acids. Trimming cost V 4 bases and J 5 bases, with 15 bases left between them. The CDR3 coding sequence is TGTGCCAGCAGTGGTTACCGGCCGGGGCACGAGCAGTACTTC. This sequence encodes CASSGYRPGHEQYF.

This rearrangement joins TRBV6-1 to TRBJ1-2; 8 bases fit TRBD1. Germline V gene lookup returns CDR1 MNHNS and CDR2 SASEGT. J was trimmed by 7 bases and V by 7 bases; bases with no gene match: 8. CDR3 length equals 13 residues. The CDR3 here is CASTVGQGAGYTF. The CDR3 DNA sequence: TGTGCCAGCACCGTTGGACAGGGAGCTGGCTACACCTTC.

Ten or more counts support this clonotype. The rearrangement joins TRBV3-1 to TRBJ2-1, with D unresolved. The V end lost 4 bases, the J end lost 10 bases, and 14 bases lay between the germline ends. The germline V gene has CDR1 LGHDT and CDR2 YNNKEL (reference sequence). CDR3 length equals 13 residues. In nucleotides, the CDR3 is TGTGCCAGCAGCCGAGAACGCCGATCCGAGCAGTTCTTC. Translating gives CASSRERRSEQFF.